This T cell receptor beta chain is from a study of shared clonotypes between healthy human individuals. Study information: CD8 memory received one plate per donor, CD8 naive two, CD4 memory three and CD4 naive three.

The CDR3 length is 14 residues. V lost 1 base and J lost 1, with 8 bases in between. CDR1 and CDR2 from the germline V gene are SNHLY and FYNNEI. Original methodology: From ImmunoSEQ came sequences covering only the junction and carrying no quality scores, so filtering differed. Clones were sequenced by immunoSEQ multiplex PCR, and TCRdb holds only the in-frame ones, with some missing. D and trimming come from the DNA, and the V and J calls and clone size come from that table. This table has roughly 2,000,000 clones, roughly 93% appearing once. Only CD45RO-negative cells positively selected for CCR7 counted as naive CD8 cells, so terminally differentiated effector memory CD45RA+ cells were excluded. Each of the donors was a healthy adult who was HIV-negative and had not had a recent acute infection or vaccination.

Sequencing was performed on naive CD8+ T cells from PBMCs. The TCR sequence derives from a young man in good health. Some clones in this sample may be carry-over from other donors' samples. The chain carries TRBV2 and TRBJ2-7; D not resolved. CDR3 sequence (DNA): TGTGCCAGCAGTGAAGGGTTAGGATCCTACGAGCAGTACTTC. As protein: CASSEGLGSYEQYF. Full variable domain (outside the CDR3, taken from reference TRBV2 and TRBJ2-7): EPEVTQTPSHQVTQMGQEVILRCVPISNHLYFYWYRQILGQKVEFLVSFYNNEISEKSEIFDDQFSVERPDGSNFTLKIRSTKLEDSAMYFCASSEGLGSYEQYFGPGTRLTVT.